This T cell receptor (beta chain) was sequenced for a study of identical twins. Overall study results and limits: Models predicted less out-of-frame TCR alpha sharing in monozygotic twins than was found.

This clonotype was recorded many times. Its antigen is currently unknown. Template switching supplied a universal primer site; unique molecular identifiers were carried on the cDNA. Each CDR3 protein gets one entry after TCRdb re-called the 5' RACE reads with MiXCR. The top ten hold 8.1% of the sample, which has about 160,000 distinct CDR3 sequences, around 3.6% seen once. The CDR3 runs to 14 residues. J was trimmed by 2 bases and V by 6 bases; bases with no gene match: 5. Germline CDR1 MNHNS, CDR2 SASEGT. Only healthy Caucasians were enrolled as donors. The sequence was collected from a man younger than 30 in good health. This chain joins TRBV6-1 and TRBJ2-5, with 8 bases aligning to TRBD1. Sample: memory T cells sorted from blood. The CDR3 region is CASRDRVLQETQYF. CDR3 DNA sequence: TGTGCCAGCAGGGACAGGGTACTGCAAGAGACCCAGTACTTC.